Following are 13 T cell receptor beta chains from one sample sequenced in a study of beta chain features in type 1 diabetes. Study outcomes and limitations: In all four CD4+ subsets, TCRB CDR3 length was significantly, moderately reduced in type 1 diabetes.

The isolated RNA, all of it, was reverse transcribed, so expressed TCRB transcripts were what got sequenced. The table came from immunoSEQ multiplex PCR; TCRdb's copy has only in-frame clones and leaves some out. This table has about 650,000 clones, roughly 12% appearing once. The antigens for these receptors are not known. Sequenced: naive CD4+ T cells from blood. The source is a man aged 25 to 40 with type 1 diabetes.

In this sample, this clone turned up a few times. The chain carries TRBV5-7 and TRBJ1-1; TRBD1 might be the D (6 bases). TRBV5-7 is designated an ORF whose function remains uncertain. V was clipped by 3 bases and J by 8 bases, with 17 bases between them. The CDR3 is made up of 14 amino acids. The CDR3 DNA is TGTGCCAGCAGCTACCTGGGGGGCCTCCAAGAAGCTTTCTTT. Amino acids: CASSYLGGLQEAFF.

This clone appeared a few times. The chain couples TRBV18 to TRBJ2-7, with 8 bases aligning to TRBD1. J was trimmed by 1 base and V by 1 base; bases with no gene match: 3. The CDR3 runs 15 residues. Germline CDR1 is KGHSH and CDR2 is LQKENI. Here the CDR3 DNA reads TGTGCCAGCTCACCACTGGGACAGGAGTCCTACGAGCAGTACTTC. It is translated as CASSPLGQESYEQYF.

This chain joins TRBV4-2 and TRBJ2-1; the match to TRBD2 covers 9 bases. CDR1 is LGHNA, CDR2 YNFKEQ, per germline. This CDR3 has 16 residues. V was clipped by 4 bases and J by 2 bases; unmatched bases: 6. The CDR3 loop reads CASSLRTSDTYNEQFF. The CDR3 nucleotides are TGTGCCAGCAGCCTCAGGACTAGCGACACCTACAATGAGCAGTTCTTC.

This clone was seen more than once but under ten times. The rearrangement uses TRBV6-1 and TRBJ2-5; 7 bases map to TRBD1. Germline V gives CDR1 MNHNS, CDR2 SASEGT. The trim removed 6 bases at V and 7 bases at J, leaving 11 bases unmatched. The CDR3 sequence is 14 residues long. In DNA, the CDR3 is TGTGCCAGCAGACCTGGAGACAGGGCAGGGACCCAGTACTTC. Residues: CASRPGDRAGTQYF.

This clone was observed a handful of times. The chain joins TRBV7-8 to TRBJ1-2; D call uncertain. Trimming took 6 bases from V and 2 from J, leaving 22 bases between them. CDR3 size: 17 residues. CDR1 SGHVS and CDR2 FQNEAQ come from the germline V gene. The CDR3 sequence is CASRRRALTTLNYGYTF. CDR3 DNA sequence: TGTGCCAGCAGGAGAAGGGCCCTTACCACTTTGAACTATGGCTACACCTTC. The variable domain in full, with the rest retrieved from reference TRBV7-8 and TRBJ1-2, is GAGVSQSPRYKVAKRGQDVALRCDPISGHVSLFWYQQALGQGPEFLTYFQNEAQLDKSGLPSDRFFAERPEGSVSTLKIQRTQQEDSAVYLCASRRRALTTLNYGYTFGSGTRLTVV.

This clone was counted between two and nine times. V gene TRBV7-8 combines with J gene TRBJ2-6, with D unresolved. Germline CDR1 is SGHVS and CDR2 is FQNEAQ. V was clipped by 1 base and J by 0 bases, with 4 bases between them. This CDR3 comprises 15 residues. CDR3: CASSLVGSGANVLTF. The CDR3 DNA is TGTGCCAGCAGCTTAGTCGGCTCTGGGGCCAACGTCCTGACTTTC.

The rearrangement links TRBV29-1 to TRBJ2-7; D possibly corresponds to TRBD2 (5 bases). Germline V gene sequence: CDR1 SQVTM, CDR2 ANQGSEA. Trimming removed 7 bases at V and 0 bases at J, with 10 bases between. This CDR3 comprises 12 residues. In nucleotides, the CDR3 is TGCAGCGGGGCCCGGGACTCCTACGAGCAGTACTTC. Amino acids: CSGARDSYEQYF.

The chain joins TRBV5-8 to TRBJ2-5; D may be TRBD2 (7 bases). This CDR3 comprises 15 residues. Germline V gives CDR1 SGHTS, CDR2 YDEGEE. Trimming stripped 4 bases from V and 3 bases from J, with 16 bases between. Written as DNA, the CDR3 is TGTGCCAGCAGCCCGGGGGGCAGGGCTGAAGAGACCCAGTACTTC. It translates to CASSPGGRAEETQYF.

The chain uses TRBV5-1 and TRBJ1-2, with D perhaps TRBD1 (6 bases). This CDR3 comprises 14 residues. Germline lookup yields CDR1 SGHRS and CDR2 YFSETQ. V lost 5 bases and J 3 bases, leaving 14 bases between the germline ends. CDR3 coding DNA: TGCGCCAGCAGATTTTTGGACAGATACTATGGCTACACCTTC. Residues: CASRFLDRYYGYTF. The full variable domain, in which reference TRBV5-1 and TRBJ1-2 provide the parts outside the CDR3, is KAGVTQTPRYLIKTRGQQVTLSCSPISGHRSVSWYQQTPGQGLQFLFEYFSETQRNKGNFPGRFSGRQFSNSRSEMNVSTLELGDSALYLCASRFLDRYYGYTFGSGTRLTVV.

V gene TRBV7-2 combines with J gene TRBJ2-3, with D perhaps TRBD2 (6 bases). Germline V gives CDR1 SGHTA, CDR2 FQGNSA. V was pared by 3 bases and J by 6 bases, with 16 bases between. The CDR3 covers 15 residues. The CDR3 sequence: CASSLVTGLADTQYF. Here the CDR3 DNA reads TGTGCCAGCAGCTTGGTGACGGGACTCGCCGATACGCAGTATTTT. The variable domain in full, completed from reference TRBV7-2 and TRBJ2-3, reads GAGVSQSPSNKVTEKGKDVELRCDPISGHTALYWYRQSLGQGLEFLIYFQGNSAPDKSGLPSDRFSAERTGGSVSTLTIQRTQQEDSAVYLCASSLVTGLADTQYFGPGTRLTVL.

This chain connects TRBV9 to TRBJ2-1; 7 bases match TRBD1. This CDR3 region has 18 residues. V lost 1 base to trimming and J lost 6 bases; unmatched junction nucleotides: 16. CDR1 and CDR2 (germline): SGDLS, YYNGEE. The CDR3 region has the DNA TGTGCCAGCAGCGTATTCTCCCCCTCGACAGGGAGAGCCAATGAGCAGTTCTTC. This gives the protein CASSVFSPSTGRANEQFF.

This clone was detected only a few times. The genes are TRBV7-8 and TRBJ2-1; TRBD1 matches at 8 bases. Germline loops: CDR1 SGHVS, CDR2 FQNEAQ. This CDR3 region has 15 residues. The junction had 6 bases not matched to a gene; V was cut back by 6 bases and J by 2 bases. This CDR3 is CASRLDRGPYNEQFF. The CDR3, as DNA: TGTGCCAGCAGACTAGACAGGGGACCCTACAATGAGCAGTTCTTC. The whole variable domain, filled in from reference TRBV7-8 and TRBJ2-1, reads GAGVSQSPRYKVAKRGQDVALRCDPISGHVSLFWYQQALGQGPEFLTYFQNEAQLDKSGLPSDRFFAERPEGSVSTLKIQRTQQEDSAVYLCASRLDRGPYNEQFFGPGTRLTVL.

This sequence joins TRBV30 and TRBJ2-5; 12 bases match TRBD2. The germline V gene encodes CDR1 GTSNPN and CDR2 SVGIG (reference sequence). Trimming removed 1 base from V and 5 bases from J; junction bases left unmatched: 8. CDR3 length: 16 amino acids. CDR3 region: CAWSAGLAGTLETQYF. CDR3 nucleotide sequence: TGTGCCTGGAGTGCTGGACTAGCGGGGACTCTGGAGACCCAGTACTTC.